This T cell receptor (beta chain) was observed in a study of vaccination effects on CD4 cells after COVID-19 (dated by TCRdb to between 2021 and 2024). Study-wide context: Post-vaccine samples across the study were collected a median of 72 days after the second dose, with a range of 14 to 241. SARS-CoV-2 spike-specific CD4+ TCR repertoires were compared before and after mRNA vaccination in COVID-19 convalescent patients and in infection-naive vaccine recipients. A total of some eleven COVID-19 convalescent patients and a few SARS-CoV-2-naive healthy vaccine recipients were included in the full study. Cultures from other donors in the study were sequenced using the Oncomine TCR Beta short-read assay on an Illumina iSeq 100. The study at large found these results: Marked clonal contraction was observed in both infection-induced and vaccine-induced clones at late post-vaccination timepoints, consistent with waning T cell responses. Among healthy vaccine recipients, nearly all vaccine-induced clones were SARS-CoV-2 mono-reactive, and just 1 of 255 was cross-reactive with common cold coronaviruses. The study was limited by a small number of convalescent patients and lacked early post-infection timepoints.

The ViraFEST assay stimulated PBMC with viral peptide pools and then used TCR sequencing to identify antigen-specific CD4+ T cell clonotypes by expansion. After 10 to 11 days of culture, CD4+ T cells were isolated with the EasySep CD4+ T cell isolation kit. Each participant got two doses of an mRNA SARS-CoV-2 vaccine, either BNT162b2 or mRNA-1273. Negative nucleocapsid antibody results before and after vaccination confirmed that the healthy vaccine recipients had no prior SARS-CoV-2 infection. Approximately 2 million PBMC per well were cultured in IMDM with roughly 5% human AB serum, 10 IU/ml IL-2 and gentamicin, plus 10 ug/ml peptides. Half of the culture medium was replaced with fresh IL-2-containing medium on days 3 and 7. Unless noted otherwise, every peptide stimulation condition was grown in triplicate wells. Using Ficoll-Paque Plus gradient centrifugation, PBMC were separated from whole blood and then either used fresh or cryopreserved at -140C. The overlapping peptide pools covered the spike proteins of SARS-CoV-2 as well as those of the common cold coronaviruses HCoV-NL63, HCoV-OC43 and HCoV-229E. The QIAamp micro DNA kit was used to extract genomic DNA from the cultured CD4+ T cells.

Trimming leaves V shorter by 6 bases and J shorter by 3 bases, with the junction holding 7 bases beyond the gene matches. The CDR3 sequence holds 15 residues, the cysteine and phenylalanine included. Of the read, only the CDR3 DNA is kept; its 45 bases are in frame from base 1. CDR1 and CDR2 are drawn from the germline V gene (reference sequence): MNHEY, SMNVEV. Libraries were constructed by the immunoSEQ multiplex PCR assay. DNA from the cultured and isolated CD4+ T cells underwent TCR beta CDR3 sequencing. The authors' analysis ran thus. Non-productive TCR sequences were discarded, and reads were trimmed to the CDR3 region, with only CDR3s of 7 or more amino acids retained. The MANAFEST web app was used to pick out antigen-specific clonotypes by comparing their expansion in peptide wells with that in reference cultures. Positive clones required FDR<0.05 expansion versus reference and all other wells, odds ratio above 5, and frequency above 0.1% in two replicate wells. Clonotypes significantly expanded in SARS-CoV-2 spike wells and in at least one common cold coronavirus spike condition were defined as cross-reactive. Using the stringdist R package, CDR3 similarity was measured by Levenshtein distance, and unrooted trees were constructed with ape in R 3.6.1. As stored in TCRdb, this immuneACCESS dataset retains in-frame rearrangements with V and J assigned. A fraction of the clones does not appear; measured against another copy, unresolved V genes explain less than half of the discrepancy, and the remainder lacks a known reason. V, J and clone size derive from that table, while D and trimming were established from the DNA sequence. The sample profile shows fewer than 80,000 clones; 74% of them were found once. Less than 2% of the sample is in the top ten clones.

The table lists this clone with a few counts. Its antigen specificity is not known. Base quality data are lacking; no much larger clone is found one base away. This clonotype was obtained from a human donor who received a COVID-19 vaccine. The chain is encoded by TRBV27 joined to TRBJ2-3, with 9 junctional bases fitting TRBD1. Specimen: CD4+ T cells from PBMCs cultured with HCoV-229E spike peptides, collected after COVID-19 vaccination. The sample's cell subset or site label is to be understood as: HCoV-229E spike overlapping peptide pool stimulation. The CDR3 amino acid sequence is: CASRIRDRVTDTQYF. Here is the DNA: TGTGCCAGCAGAATCCGGGACAGGGTGACAGATACGCAGTATTTT.